Detailed here is one TCR beta chain. Its antigen is unknown. The data stem from a study of cytomegalovirus exposure and HLA in healthy donors. Findings and limits, study-wide: According to reports, the classifier identified cytomegalovirus status with high specificity and sensitivity.

The assay was immunoSEQ multiplex PCR, and TCRdb's table has in-frame clones only and misses some. Of some 140,000 clones in the sample, roughly nine tenths were seen once. Germline V lookup: CDR1 SGHKS, CDR2 YYEKEE (reference sequence). There are 14 residues in the CDR3. Unmatched junction bases numbered 14, after V lost 10 bases and J lost 6 bases. The sequenced material came from PBMCs. This clonotype was obtained from a woman in her late teens or twenties in good health and CMV-seropositive. The gene calls are TRBV5-5 and TRBJ2-3; 7 bases are a match to TRBD1. CDR3 residues: CASIEGAGRDTQYF. The CDR3 DNA reads as TGTGCCTCCATTGAGGGGGCGGGTCGGGATACGCAGTATTTT.